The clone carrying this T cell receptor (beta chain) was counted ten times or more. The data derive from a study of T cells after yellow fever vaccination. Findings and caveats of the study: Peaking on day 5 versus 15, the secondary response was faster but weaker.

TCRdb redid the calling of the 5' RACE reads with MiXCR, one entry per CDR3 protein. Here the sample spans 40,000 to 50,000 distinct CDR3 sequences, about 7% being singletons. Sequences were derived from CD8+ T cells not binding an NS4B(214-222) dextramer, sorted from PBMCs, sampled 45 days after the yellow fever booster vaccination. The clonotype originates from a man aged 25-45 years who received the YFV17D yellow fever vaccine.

CDR3 loop: CSVGVGGMEKLFF. Written as DNA, the CDR3 is TGCAGCGTTGGTGTGGGGGGGATGGAAAAACTGTTTTTT. V usage is TRBV29-1 and J usage is TRBJ1-4, with D possibly TRBD1 on 5 matching bases. Germline assignment: CDR1 SQVTM and CDR2 ANQGSEA. V was clipped by 4 bases and J by 8 bases, with 14 bases between them. CDR3 length equals 13 residues. Using reference TRBV29-1 and TRBJ1-4 for the parts outside the CDR3, the full variable domain is SAVISQKPSRDICQRGTSLTIQCQVDSQVTMMFWYRQQPGQSLTLIATANQGSEATYESGFVIDKFPISRPNLTFSTLTVSNMSPEDSSIYLCSVGVGGMEKLFFGSGTQLSVL.